Each of the 20 T cell receptor beta chains below was sequenced from the same sample in a study of OX40 agonist ivuxolimab in advanced cancers. The data were produced by immunoSEQ multiplex PCR, yet TCRdb's version contains in-frame clones alone and is incomplete. This sample carries roughly 46,000 clones, 70% to 85% of them seen once, and the ten largest clones take around 2.5%. This specimen consisted of CD4+ or CD8+ T cells sorted from blood, obtained in a trial of the OX40 agonist ivuxolimab. The receptors derive from an adult with an advanced solid tumor such as melanoma, head and neck, liver or kidney cancer.

The V gene is TRBV19, the J gene TRBJ2-1, with D perhaps matching TRBD1 (6 bases). The V end was cut by 3 bases, the J end by 3 bases, with 12 bases between. CDR3 size: 15 residues. Germline V CDR1 and CDR2: LNHDA, SQIVND (reference sequence). CDR3 DNA sequence: TGTGCCAGTAGTATCGATGGACAGCTCTACAATGAGCAGTTCTTC. Its protein is CASSIDGQLYNEQFF.

This clone was counted between two and nine times. This chain connects TRBV2 to TRBJ2-5; possibly TRBD1 for D (6 bases). V was pared by 8 bases and J by 2 bases, with 9 bases between. The CDR3 loop spans 12 amino acids. The germline V gene encodes CDR1 SNHLY and CDR2 FYNNEI. The CDR3 is CASRQEQETQYF. The CDR3 coding sequence is TGTGCCAGCCGACAGGAACAAGAGACCCAGTACTTC.

The V gene is TRBV5-8, the J gene TRBJ2-2; D might be TRBD2 (6 bases). This CDR3 contains 16 residues. CDR1 is SGHTS and CDR2 is YDEGEE in the germline V gene. Trimming took 2 bases from V and 1 from J, leaving 12 bases between them. Written as DNA, the CDR3 is TGTGCCAGCAGCTTACCGGGACTTTTGAACACCGGGGAGCTGTTTTTT. It translates to CASSLPGLLNTGELFF.

This chain joins TRBV6-6 and TRBJ1-5, with D maybe TRBD1 (5 bases). Germline V gene lookup returns CDR1 MNHNY and CDR2 SVGAGI (reference sequence). The CDR3 is 15 amino acids. V dropped 6 bases and J dropped 2 bases, with 14 bases sitting between them. The CDR3 bases are TGTGCCAGCAGAGCCGGGGCCCAAGGCAATCAGCCCCAGCATTTT. Translated: CASRAGAQGNQPQHF.

The chain joins TRBV19 to TRBJ2-7; a possible D gene is TRBD1 (5 bases). V dropped 7 bases and J dropped 7 bases, with 14 bases sitting between them. The CDR3 consists of 12 residues. Germline V CDR1 and CDR2: LNHDA, SQIVND (reference sequence). The CDR3: CASKQGLGEQYF. For the CDR3, the DNA is TGTGCCAGTAAGCAGGGTTTGGGGGAGCAGTACTTC. Full variable domain (rest looked up from reference TRBV19 and TRBJ2-7): DGGITQSPKYLFRKEGQNVTLSCEQNLNHDAMYWYRQDPGQGLRLIYYSQIVNDFQKGDIAEGYSVSREKKESFPLTVTSAQKNPTAFYLCASKQGLGEQYFGPGTRLTVT.

There are a few counts of this clone. This chain joins TRBV4-1 and TRBJ2-3; 10 positions match TRBD2. Germline V gene sequence: CDR1 MGHRA, CDR2 YSYEKL. The CDR3 is 17 amino acids. J gave up 1 base and V 4 bases, and 8 bases lay outside the gene matches. CDR3 region: CASSLTGAGGRTDTQYF. The CDR3, as DNA: TGCGCCAGCAGCCTGACCGGAGCGGGAGGGCGCACAGATACGCAGTATTTT.

This chain joins TRBV27 and TRBJ2-7; 9 nucleotides align to TRBD1. V was clipped by 8 bases and J by 2 bases; unmatched bases: 13. Germline loops: CDR1 MNHEY, CDR2 SMNVEV (reference sequence). The CDR3 covers 16 residues. CDR3 protein: CASREGGQGFPYEQYF. The CDR3 bases are TGTGCCAGCCGCGAAGGGGGACAGGGTTTCCCCTACGAGCAGTACTTC.

DNA of the CDR3: TGTGCCAGCAGCGTAGGAGGGGAGACTGAAGCTTTCTTT. Translating it yields CASSVGGETEAFF. The V gene is TRBV9, the J gene TRBJ1-1, with D possibly being TRBD1 (5 bases). Germline CDR1 is SGDLS and CDR2 is YYNGEE. V was cut by 0 bases and J by 5 bases, with 8 bases left in between. The CDR3 contains 13 residues.

This rearrangement joins TRBV5-1 to TRBJ2-1, with D possibly matching TRBD2 (6 bases). Per the germline V gene, CDR1 is SGHRS and CDR2 is YFSETQ. The CDR3 extends over 11 amino acids. The V end was cut by 10 bases, the J end by 10 bases, with 15 bases between. The CDR3 protein is CASARGGEQFF. The CDR3 coding sequence is TGCGCCTCAGCGAGGGGAGGAGAGCAGTTCTTC. Full variable domain (rest looked up from reference TRBV5-1 and TRBJ2-1): KAGVTQTPRYLIKTRGQQVTLSCSPISGHRSVSWYQQTPGQGLQFLFEYFSETQRNKGNFPGRFSGRQFSNSRSEMNVSTLELGDSALYLCASARGGEQFFGPGTRLTVL.

This clone was picked up one time. The chain couples TRBV5-1 to TRBJ2-2, with 9 bases lining up with TRBD1. The CDR3 contains 15 residues. From germline, CDR1 is SGHRS and CDR2 YFSETQ. V lost 7 bases to trimming and J lost 4 bases; unmatched junction nucleotides: 8. The CDR3 is CASGLQTGGTGELFF. For the CDR3, the DNA is TGCGCCAGCGGCCTACAGACAGGGGGCACCGGGGAGCTGTTTTTT.

J is TRBJ2-7 and V is TRBV29-1; 11 positions agree with TRBD2. V gave up 2 bases and J gave up 0 bases; unmatched junction bases: 6. CDR3 length equals 16 residues. Per germline, CDR1 SQVTM and CDR2 ANQGSEA. This chain's CDR3 is CSVESTSGGSSYEQYF. Written as DNA, the CDR3 is TGCAGCGTTGAATCCACTAGCGGGGGCTCCTCCTACGAGCAGTACTTC.

The V call is TRBV11-1, the J call TRBJ2-7, with D perhaps matching TRBD2 (6 bases). This CDR3 is built from 14 residues. Germline CDR1 and CDR2: SGHAT and FQDESV (reference sequence). V lost 5 bases and J lost 2, with 13 bases in between. The CDR3 sequence: CASSLGDWAYEQYF. Written as DNA, the CDR3 is TGTGCCAGCAGCCTAGGGGACTGGGCCTACGAGCAGTACTTC.

The chain links TRBV19 to TRBJ1-5; perhaps TRBD1 as D (6 bases). CDR1 is LNHDA, CDR2 SQIVND, per germline (reference sequence). The CDR3 loop spans 18 amino acids. Trimming removed 0 bases at V and 0 bases at J, with 15 bases between. CDR3 sequence (DNA): TGTGCCAGTAGTATAGATATGGCAGGGGTTTATAGCAATCAGCCCCAGCATTTT. This sequence encodes CASSIDMAGVYSNQPQHF.

The gene calls are TRBV5-1 and TRBJ1-3; D is ambiguous. The CDR3 covers 18 residues. The V gene lost 0 bases and the J gene lost 0 bases, with 16 bases spanning the gap. Germline CDR1 is SGHRS and CDR2 is YFSETQ. CDR3 DNA: TGCGCCAGCAGCTTGGACCACAGCCGGACGAGCTCTGGAAACACCATATATTTT. Translating it yields CASSLDHSRTSSGNTIYF.

This chain uses TRBV7-2 with TRBJ1-2; 7 positions match TRBD1. This CDR3 comprises 15 residues. Per the germline V gene, CDR1 is SGHTA and CDR2 is FQGNSA. The ends lost 4 bases at V and 3 bases at J; junction bases unmatched: 8. The CDR3 region is CASSSTYRGDYGYTF. For the CDR3, the DNA is TGTGCCAGCAGCTCGACTTACAGGGGAGACTATGGCTACACCTTC.

DNA for the CDR3: TGTGCCAGCAGTGAATCAGGCCCCACGGCGGAGCAGTACTTC. Residues: CASSESGPTAEQYF. The genes are TRBV6-1 and TRBJ2-7; D unclear. The V and J ends lost 2 bases and 7 bases respectively, with 15 bases between them. This CDR3 is built from 14 residues. The germline V gene has CDR1 MNHNS and CDR2 SASEGT.

The V and J genes are TRBV6-6 and TRBJ1-1, with D unclear. The V and J ends lost 0 bases and 5 bases respectively, with 7 bases between them. The CDR3 has 13 amino acids. Germline V gene lookup returns CDR1 MNHNY and CDR2 SVGAGI (reference sequence). CDR3 amino acids: CASSYSTVTEAFF. The CDR3 DNA reads as TGTGCCAGCAGTTACTCGACGGTTACTGAAGCTTTCTTT.

The table lists this clone with a few counts. J is TRBJ1-1 and V is TRBV7-3; tentatively, D is TRBD1 (6 bases). The CDR3 has 9 amino acids. Per germline, CDR1 SGHTA and CDR2 FQGTGA. The V and J ends lost 9 bases and 8 bases respectively, with 7 bases between them. CDR3 amino acids: CARGTEAFF. Here the CDR3 DNA reads TGTGCCAGAGGGACAGAAGCTTTCTTT.

The DNA for the CDR3 is TGTGCCAGCGGCGGACAGGGGAAGATTCATGGCTACACCTTC. Its translation: CASGGQGKIHGYTF. The chain uses TRBV2 and TRBJ1-2; 9 nucleotides match TRBD1. Germline lookup yields CDR1 SNHLY and CDR2 FYNNEI. Trimming cost V 8 bases and J 6 bases; bases outside gene matches: 10. The CDR3 contains 14 residues.

The gene calls are TRBV11-2 and TRBJ2-7; D ambiguous. The CDR3 has 13 residues. The germline V gene encodes CDR1 SGHAT and CDR2 FQNNGV. Trimming left V 5 bases short and J 5 bases short, with 13 bases between. The CDR3 region is CASSQGASHEQYF. Here the CDR3 DNA reads TGTGCCAGCAGCCAAGGCGCCAGCCACGAGCAGTACTTC.